The entry below describes one TCR beta chain. As originally analysed: Estimation of nucleated cell counts relied on the amplification of reference gene primers. Sequencing used immunoSEQ multiplex PCR; TCRdb keeps in-frame clones, though not all of them. The V and J calls and clone size were taken over from that table, and D and trimming were inferred from the DNA. Counted here are around 140,000 clones, 80% to 90% occurring once; the ten biggest clones make up 3.4%. The CDR3 length is 15 residues. Looked up from germline, CDR1 is ENHRY and CDR2 is SYGVKD. V lost 3 bases, J lost 6 bases, and 10 bases stayed unmatched. The data were obtained in a study of blood T cell repertoires in COVID-19. Whole-study context: Sources were T cells, B-cell-depleted T cells, or PBMCs; the material itself was cDNA or gDNA.

Participant ages covered about 18 to 100 years across about 25 US areas. Participant reports of clinical history set cohort assignment. The sequencing sample was made of PBMCs or T cells enriched from blood (not recorded which). This sequence joins TRBV10-3 and TRBJ1-2; TRBD1 matches 7 bases. The TCR originated in a woman between 50 and 59 years old with acute COVID-19. The CDR3 protein is CAISDSGQMFDGYTF. The CDR3 nucleotides read TGTGCCATCAGTGACTCGGGACAGATGTTCGATGGCTACACCTTC.